Following are 26 T cell receptor beta chains from one sample sequenced in a study of molecular identifiers for immune sequencing clone quantification. TCRdb re-called the PCR reads with MiXCR, one entry per CDR3 protein. This repertoire shows about 320,000 distinct CDR3 sequences, over 20% found once; its top ten account for 0.7% to 0.9%. The sample comprised naive CD8+ T cells from blood, with Jurkat cell RNA spiked in. The subset is: FACS-sorted CD8+CD4-CCR7+CD45RA+ naive T cells. These receptors all stem from a human donor in good health. Some libraries in this study had Jurkat cell RNA spiked in.

A word on this clonotype: It may be a read error: a sequence one base away is much more abundant. The chain has TRBV5-3 and TRBJ2-3, with no clear D. TRBV5-3 belongs to the ORF category, with a function that is uncertain. There are 12 residues in the CDR3. The germline V and J ends were trimmed by 8 bases and 8 bases, with 15 bases remaining between them. CDR3 nucleotide sequence: TGTGCCAGCAGCGCTGGCCATCTTACGCAGTATTTT. This codes for CASSAGHLTQYF.

The sample holds many counts of this clonotype. The chain links TRBV4-1 to TRBJ2-3; possibly TRBD2 for D (5 bases). The CDR3 length is 15 residues. V lost 2 bases and J lost 6, with 15 bases in between. Germline V gene sequence: CDR1 MGHRA, CDR2 YSYEKL. The DNA for the CDR3 is TGCGCCAGCAGCCAAACTAGTTCCGGATTGGATACGCAGTATTTT. Amino acids: CASSQTSSGLDTQYF.

This clonotype was detected many times. The chain joins TRBV29-1 to TRBJ2-7; D is tentatively TRBD1 or TRBD2 (5 bases each). V was clipped by 7 bases and J by 7 bases, with 17 bases between them. Germline V gives CDR1 SQVTM, CDR2 ANQGSEA. The CDR3 is 12 residues long. The CDR3 bases are TGCAGCGCTCTAACAGGTCGCGGGGAGCAGTACTTC. It translates to CSALTGRGEQYF.

The genes are TRBV27 and TRBJ1-6; D is perhaps TRBD1 (5 bases). The germline V gene has CDR1 MNHEY and CDR2 SMNVEV (reference sequence). CDR3 length equals 15 residues. Trimming removed 6 bases at V and 9 bases at J, with 18 bases between. This chain's CDR3 is CASSWGEGVGSPLHF. The CDR3, as DNA: TGTGCCAGCAGCTGGGGCGAGGGAGTCGGTTCACCCCTCCACTTT.

Many counts were recorded for this clonotype. V is TRBV29-1 and J is TRBJ2-7; 8 bases map to TRBD1. The germline V gene has CDR1 SQVTM and CDR2 ANQGSEA. The CDR3 spans 15 residues. Trimming cost V 1 base and J 4 bases; bases outside gene matches: 9. CDR3 coding DNA: TGCAGCGTTGAAGGGGGCCCAACAGGGGGGTACGAGCAGTACTTC. Protein sequence: CSVEGGPTGGYEQYF.

This clonotype was counted at least ten times. The V call is TRBV27, the J call TRBJ2-7; D is perhaps TRBD1 or TRBD2 (5 bases each). The CDR3 is 13 amino acids. Per the germline V gene, CDR1 is MNHEY and CDR2 is SMNVEV (reference sequence). Trimming took 8 bases from V and 4 from J, leaving 15 bases between them. CDR3 region: CASGPGQRYEQYF. The CDR3 DNA reads TGTGCCAGCGGCCCGGGGCAGAGATACGAGCAGTACTTC.

The CDR3 coding sequence is TGTGCCAGTAGTACCCCCCAGGGGGCTGGGTCCTACAATGAGCAGTTCTTC. Protein: CASSTPQGAGSYNEQFF. The V call is TRBV19, the J call TRBJ2-1, with 8 bases identical to TRBD1. Germline V gene lookup returns CDR1 LNHDA and CDR2 SQIVND (reference sequence). V lost 4 bases and J lost 1; bases outside the gene matches: 9. The CDR3 has 17 residues.

Points on this clonotype: The germline gene is not matched at one end of the junction; a read error may be the cause. This rearrangement joins TRBV6-5 to TRBJ2-7, with TRBD1 matching over 9 bases. The CDR3 totals 15 residues. In germline, CDR1 is MNHEY, CDR2 SVGAGI. The CDR3 region is CASSPGTGSSYEQCF. The DNA of the CDR3 is TGTGCCAGCAGCCCCGGGACAGGGAGCTCCTACGAGCAGTGCTTC.

About this clonotype itself: The conserved closing phenylalanine or tryptophan is absent in this CDR3, likely reflecting a read error. V and J are TRBV12-3 or TRBV12-4 and TRBJ2-1, with 10 bases that match TRBD1. Losses at the gene ends were 5 bases for V and 8 bases for J; bases not matched to a gene: 6. This CDR3 has 14 amino acids. DNA of the CDR3: TGTGCCAGCAGTCCAGACAGGGGGCTCGATGAGCAGTTCTCC. Translated: CASSPDRGLDEQFS.

Many counts were recorded for this clonotype. The V gene is TRBV27, the J gene TRBJ1-5; D not certain. CDR1 is MNHEY and CDR2 is SMNVEV in the germline V gene (reference sequence). Trimming shortened V by 2 bases and J by 1 base, and 6 bases separated the two germline ends. This CDR3 comprises 14 residues. The CDR3 loop reads CASSLRWSNQPQHF. The CDR3 DNA reads as TGTGCCAGCAGTTTACGATGGAGCAATCAGCCCCAGCATTTT.

As regards this clonotype: This may arise from a read error, as a much more abundant clone is one base away. This rearrangement joins TRBV7-9 to TRBJ1-2, with TRBD1 matching 7 bases. Germline V gives CDR1 SEHNR, CDR2 FQNEAQ (reference sequence). V dropped 0 bases and J dropped 4; count of bases not matched to a gene: 8. The CDR3 totals 16 residues. This chain's CDR3 is CASSLANGQVPYGYTF. The CDR3 DNA reads as TGTGCCAGCAGCTTAGCAAATGGACAGGTGCCCTATGGCTACACCTTC.

In this sample, this clonotype turned up many times. V and J are TRBV28 and TRBJ1-6; D not resolved. The CDR3 runs 13 residues. Germline V CDR1 and CDR2: MDHEN, SYDVKM. V was pared by 4 bases and J by 10 bases, with 11 bases between. The DNA for the CDR3 is TGTGCCAGCAGTTCGGGGTCCGTATCACCCCTCCACTTT. Translated: CASSSGSVSPLHF.

This clonotype was recorded only once. This chain joins TRBV6-2 or TRBV6-3 and TRBJ2-5; D may correspond to TRBD1 or TRBD2 (5 bases each). The germline V gene encodes CDR1 MNHEY and CDR2 SVGEGT. V lost 2 bases and J lost 5, with 15 bases in between. This CDR3 comprises 15 residues. The CDR3 region is CASSYGRQPGETQYF. CDR3 nucleotide sequence: TGTGCCAGCAGTTACGGGAGACAGCCGGGTGAGACCCAGTACTTC.

This clonotype came up a few times. The chain carries TRBV19 and TRBJ1-5, with D maybe TRBD1 (6 bases). The CDR3 runs to 16 residues. V was clipped by 4 bases and J by 5 bases, with 18 bases between them. Germline CDR1 reads LNHDA; CDR2 reads SQIVND (reference sequence). CDR3 DNA sequence: TGTGCCAGTAGTACCCTTTCCGGGGGCGCATATCAGCCCCAGCATTTT. Translated, it gives CASSTLSGGAYQPQHF.

The chain employs TRBV4-3 and TRBJ2-7; 9 nucleotides align to TRBD1. Per germline, CDR1 LGHNA and CDR2 YSLEER. CDR3 length: 15 amino acids. V was clipped by 1 base and J by 6 bases; unmatched bases: 7. The CDR3 nucleotides read TGCGCCAGCAGCCAAGCCCGGGACAGGGTATCCGAGCAGTACTTC. This gives the protein CASSQARDRVSEQYF.

The chain recombines TRBV6-2 or TRBV6-3 with TRBJ2-7; D may correspond to TRBD1 or TRBD2 (5 bases each). Germline V gene sequence: CDR1 MNHEY, CDR2 SVGEGT. This CDR3 comprises 14 residues. V lost 4 bases and J 5 bases, leaving 15 bases between the germline ends. The CDR3 DNA is TGTGCCAGCAGTTCTTGGGGGAGCTCGGACGAGCAGTACTTC. Its protein product is CASSSWGSSDEQYF.

This chain joins TRBV18 and TRBJ1-1; perhaps TRBD1 as D (5 bases). Deletions cut 4 bases from V and 1 base from J, with 10 bases between. Per germline, CDR1 KGHSH and CDR2 LQKENI. The CDR3 has 14 residues. CDR3 DNA sequence: TGTGCCAGCTCACTTCCAGGGAGGAACACTGAAGCTTTCTTT. Translated: CASSLPGRNTEAFF.

This clonotype showed up many times. The CDR3 sequence: CASGLRGHEQYF. The DNA for the CDR3 is TGTGCCAGCGGGTTACGGGGCCACGAGCAGTACTTC. V and J are TRBV27 and TRBJ2-7; D possibly uses TRBD1 or TRBD2 (5 bases each). The V gene lost 8 bases and the J gene lost 5 bases, with 13 bases spanning the gap. Germline values: CDR1 MNHEY, CDR2 SMNVEV (reference sequence). The CDR3 has 12 residues.

This clonotype was seen repeatedly, ten times or more. The V call is TRBV30, the J call TRBJ2-5; TRBD2 agrees at 7 bases. J lost 4 bases, V lost 2 bases, and 7 bases had no gene match. The CDR3 is 14 residues long. Germline CDR1 GTSNPN, CDR2 SVGIG (reference sequence). CDR3 sequence reads: CAWSSRRGLETQYF. CDR3 bases: TGTGCCTGGAGTAGCCGGCGGGGGTTAGAGACCCAGTACTTC.

This clonotype was counted many times. The chain employs TRBV7-6 and TRBJ1-4, with D possibly TRBD1 on 5 matching bases. The ends were cut back, 5 bases at V and 1 base at J, with 14 bases in the middle. The CDR3 covers 16 residues. Looked up from germline, CDR1 is SGHVS and CDR2 is FNYEAQ. CDR3 sequence: CASSEFGAQTNEKLFF. In DNA form, the CDR3 reads TGTGCCAGCAGCGAATTCGGGGCCCAAACTAATGAAAAACTGTTTTTT.

This clonotype was recorded many times. The chain joins TRBV19 to TRBJ2-3; D may correspond to TRBD1 or TRBD2 (5 bases each). Germline CDR1 reads LNHDA; CDR2 reads SQIVND (reference sequence). CDR3 size: 14 residues. Trimming stripped 3 bases from V and 5 bases from J, with 12 bases between. The DNA of the CDR3 is TGTGCCAGTAGTATTGGGGGAGTGGGAGATACGCAGTATTTT. Translating it yields CASSIGGVGDTQYF. Using reference TRBV19 and TRBJ2-3 for the parts outside the CDR3, the full variable domain is DGGITQSPKYLFRKEGQNVTLSCEQNLNHDAMYWYRQDPGQGLRLIYYSQIVNDFQKGDIAEGYSVSREKKESFPLTVTSAQKNPTAFYLCASSIGGVGDTQYFGPGTRLTVL.

The rearrangement joins TRBV4-1 to TRBJ1-1, with 8 bases aligning to TRBD1. This CDR3 comprises 13 residues. Looked up from germline, CDR1 is MGHRA and CDR2 is YSYEKL. The ends lost 8 bases at V and 7 bases at J; junction bases unmatched: 9. CDR3 sequence (DNA): TGCGCCAGCTGGGGCAGGGGGCTTAGTGAAGCTTTCTTT. This encodes CASWGRGLSEAFF.

This chain connects TRBV20-1 to TRBJ2-3, with 13 bases fitting TRBD2. CDR3 length equals 15 residues. Germline CDR1 DFQATT, CDR2 SNEGSKA (reference sequence). Trimming removed 0 bases from V and 11 bases from J; junction bases left unmatched: 8. The CDR3 nucleotides read TGCAGTGCTAGAGATTCCGGGACTAGCGGGGTCAAGCAGTATTTT. Protein product: CSARDSGTSGVKQYF.

In its sample, this clonotype was seen many times. The rearrangement links TRBV12-5 to TRBJ1-2, with 8 bases that match TRBD1. Unmatched junction bases numbered 13, after V lost 5 bases and J lost 8 bases. The germline CDR1 and CDR2 sequences are LGHNT and FRNRAP. The CDR3 is 15 residues long. In DNA form, the CDR3 reads TGTGCTAGTGGTCTTGACAGGGGAATGGGAAGCGGCTACACCTTC. Translation gives CASGLDRGMGSGYTF. The entire variable domain, with the rest obtained from reference TRBV12-5 and TRBJ1-2, is as follows: DARVTQTPRHKVTEMGQEVTMRCQPILGHNTVFWYRQTMMQGLELLAYFRNRAPLDDSGMPKDRFSAEMPDATLATLKIQPSEPRDSAVYFCASGLDRGMGSGYTFGSGTRLTVV.

This clonotype showed up many times. The chain combines TRBV2 with TRBJ2-1; 10 positions match TRBD1. The CDR3 contains 16 residues. Germline CDR1 is SNHLY and CDR2 is FYNNEI. The V and J ends lost 6 bases and 4 bases, in that order; junction bases with no gene match: 9. The CDR3 nucleotides are TGTGCCAGCAGCAACGCCAGGGACAGGGGTTACAATGAGCAGTTCTTC. Translating it yields CASSNARDRGYNEQFF.

In its sample, this clonotype was seen many times. The chain links TRBV7-9 to TRBJ2-3; no clear D gene. The germline V gene has CDR1 SEHNR and CDR2 FQNEAQ (reference sequence). This CDR3 contains 15 residues. V was trimmed by 2 bases and J by 2 bases, leaving 11 bases between them. CDR3 sequence: CASSLNSQPTDTQYF. DNA of the CDR3: TGTGCCAGCAGCTTAAATTCTCAGCCCACAGATACGCAGTATTTT.